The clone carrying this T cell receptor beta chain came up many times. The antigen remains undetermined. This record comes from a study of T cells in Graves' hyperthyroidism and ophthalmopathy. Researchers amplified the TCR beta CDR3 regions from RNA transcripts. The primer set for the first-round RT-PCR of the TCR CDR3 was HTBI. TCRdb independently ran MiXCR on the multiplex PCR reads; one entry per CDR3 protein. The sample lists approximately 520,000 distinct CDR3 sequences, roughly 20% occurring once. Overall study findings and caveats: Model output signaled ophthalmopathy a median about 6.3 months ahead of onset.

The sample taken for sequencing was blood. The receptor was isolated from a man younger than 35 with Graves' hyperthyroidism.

For the CDR3, the DNA is TGTGCCAGCAGTTTGATCGGGGCAATGGTGGCTTTCTTT. It yields the protein CASSLIGAMVAFF. V usage is TRBV28 and J usage is TRBJ1-1; a possible D gene is TRBD1 (5 bases). CDR3 length: 13 residues. V was clipped by 3 bases and J by 11 bases, with 16 bases between them. Looked up from germline, CDR1 is MDHEN and CDR2 is SYDVKM.